This T cell receptor beta chain was recovered during a study of long-term antiretroviral therapy in people with HIV. Overall study results and limits: Pre-ART clonal expansions dominated every time point's repertoire.

They ran version v3.0 of the immunoSEQ assay at survey level. The table came from immunoSEQ multiplex PCR; TCRdb's copy has only in-frame clones and leaves some out. The sample includes tens of thousands of clones, 85% to 90% of them seen just once. The study drew at least one pre-ART and at least two post-ART PBMC samples from every donor. This clone was picked up one time. What it binds is not known. V lost 3 bases and J lost 4, with 9 bases in between. The CDR3 loop spans 14 amino acids. The germline CDR1 and CDR2 sequences are SNHLY and FYNNEI. V usage is TRBV2 and J usage is TRBJ1-4; no clear D. The TCR comes from a man in his forties with HIV. Here the sequenced sample was unsorted PBMCs, taken 4.7 to 5 years after starting antiretroviral therapy. CDR3 protein: CASSDRSFNEKLFF. In DNA form, the CDR3 reads TGTGCCAGCAGTGACAGGTCTTTTAATGAAAAACTGTTTTTT.